This TCR beta chain appears in the sequencing data of a study of blood T cell repertoires in COVID-19. In the study overall: The samples span acute and convalescent COVID-19 from the United States, Italy and Spain. PBMCs, B-cell-depleted T cells, or T cells were the source of the cDNA or gDNA that made up the material.

Those enrolled in Seattle joined during active infection and were followed longitudinally afterward. In the original analysis: Researchers report that nucleated cell counts were estimated from reference gene primer amplification. Measured with immunoSEQ multiplex PCR; TCRdb has only the in-frame clones, and not every one. The V and J calls and clone size are taken from that table; D and trimming were inferred from the DNA. The table shows about 220,000 clones, with 75% to 90% occurring only once. This CDR3 is 15 amino acids long. V lost 2 bases and J lost 1, with 9 bases in between. The germline V gene has CDR1 SGHRS and CDR2 YFSETQ.

This sequence originates from a woman of 80 years or more with COVID-19, enrolled during active disease. The chain combines TRBV5-1 with TRBJ2-2; D unclear. Sequences were obtained from peripheral blood. The CDR3 bases are TGCGCCAGCAGCTTCTCGACTGAGAACACCGGGGAGCTGTTTTTT. The encoded protein is CASSFSTENTGELFF.